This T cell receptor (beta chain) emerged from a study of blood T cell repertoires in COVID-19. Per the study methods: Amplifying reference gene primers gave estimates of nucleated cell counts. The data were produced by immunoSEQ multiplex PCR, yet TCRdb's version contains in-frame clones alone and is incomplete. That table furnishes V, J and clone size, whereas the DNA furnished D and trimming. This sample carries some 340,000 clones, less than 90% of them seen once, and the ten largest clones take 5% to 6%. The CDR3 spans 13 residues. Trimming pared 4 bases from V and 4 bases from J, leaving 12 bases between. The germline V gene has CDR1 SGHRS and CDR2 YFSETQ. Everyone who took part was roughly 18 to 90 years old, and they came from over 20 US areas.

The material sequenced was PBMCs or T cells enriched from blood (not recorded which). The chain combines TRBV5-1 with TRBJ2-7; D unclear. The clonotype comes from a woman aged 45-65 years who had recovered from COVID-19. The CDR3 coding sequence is TGCGCCAGCAGCCTAGTACCCTCTTACGAGCAGTACTTC. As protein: CASSLVPSYEQYF.